Below, 28 T cell receptor beta chains from the same sample are listed, as sequenced in a study of blood T cell repertoires in COVID-19. Using immunoSEQ multiplex PCR, the repertoire was profiled, and TCRdb retains in-frame clones only, with some absent. The sample carries 110,000 to 150,000 clones, 65% to 90% recorded once. Sequencing was performed on peripheral blood. Every receptor here comes from a man aged 55-75 years with active or convalescent COVID-19.

The J gene is TRBJ1-6, the V gene TRBV19; D remains unclear. Germline assignment: CDR1 LNHDA and CDR2 SQIVND (reference sequence). V was cut by 5 bases and J by 3 bases, with 11 bases left in between. This CDR3 region has 15 residues. The CDR3 reads CASSYDGDYNSPLHF. CDR3 nucleotide sequence: TGTGCCAGTAGTTACGACGGGGACTATAATTCACCCCTCCACTTT.

The CDR3 sequence: CATSDGGLKAFF. In DNA, the CDR3 is TGTGCCACCAGTGATGGGGGGTTGAAAGCTTTCTTT. This chain uses TRBV24-1 with TRBJ1-1, with D perhaps matching TRBD1 (5 bases). V gave up 3 bases and J gave up 9 bases, with 10 bases separating them. CDR3 length: 12 amino acids. In germline, CDR1 is KGHDR, CDR2 SFDVKD.

The chain has TRBV3-1 (or the pseudogene TRBV3-2) and TRBJ1-4; D may be TRBD1 (6 bases). Germline-derived CDR1 and CDR2 are LGHDT and YNNKEL (reference sequence). V lost 7 bases to trimming and J lost 7 bases, with 16 bases between them. The CDR3 contains 14 residues. The DNA of the CDR3 is TGTGCCAGCAACAGGGTGGAGTACTCTGAAAAACTGTTTTTT. Its translation is CASNRVEYSEKLFF.

The chain carries TRBV7-2 and TRBJ1-2, with unresolved D. In germline, CDR1 is SGHTA, CDR2 FQGNSA. The V end was cut by 0 bases, the J end by 4 bases, with 15 bases between. The CDR3 spans 16 residues. CDR3 in amino acids: CASSLAGERPTYGYTF. The CDR3, as DNA: TGTGCCAGCAGCTTAGCGGGTGAGCGGCCGACCTATGGCTACACCTTC. Using reference TRBV7-2 and TRBJ1-2 for the parts outside the CDR3, the full variable domain is GAGVSQSPSNKVTEKGKDVELRCDPISGHTALYWYRQSLGQGLEFLIYFQGNSAPDKSGLPSDRFSAERTGGSVSTLTIQRTQQEDSAVYLCASSLAGERPTYGYTFGSGTRLTVV.

This clone was detected only once. The chain has TRBV4-3 and TRBJ1-4; weak D call: TRBD1 (5 bases). The V and J ends lost 3 bases and 0 bases respectively, with 11 bases between them. CDR3 length equals 16 residues. From germline, CDR1 is LGHNA and CDR2 YSLEER. The CDR3 bases are TGCGCCAGCAGCCAGCGAGCGGGGGCAACTAATGAAAAACTGTTTTTT. Its protein product is CASSQRAGATNEKLFF.

There are a few counts of this clone. The chain carries TRBV19 and TRBJ1-1; tentatively, D is TRBD1 (6 bases). The length of the CDR3 is 14 residues. Trimming stripped 6 bases from V and 3 bases from J, with 14 bases between. CDR1 LNHDA and CDR2 SQIVND come from the germline V gene (reference sequence). The CDR3 nucleotides read TGTGCCAGTAGGATCCAGGGGACACACACTGAAGCTTTCTTT. Translating it yields CASRIQGTHTEAFF.

The chain couples TRBV19 to TRBJ2-1; 11 bases agree with TRBD2. The length of the CDR3 is 18 residues. The V gene's germline CDR1 is LNHDA and CDR2 SQIVND (reference sequence). With V trimmed by 6 bases and J by 8 bases, 18 bases remained unmatched. The CDR3 reads CASRAGAHSGRAGDEQFF. Here the CDR3 DNA reads TGTGCCAGTAGGGCAGGGGCCCATAGCGGGAGGGCCGGCGATGAGCAGTTCTTC.

The chain combines TRBV7-7 with TRBJ2-5; the D gene is possibly TRBD1 (6 bases). This CDR3 region has 15 residues. With 5 bases removed from V and 1 base from J, the gap between germline ends came to 14 bases. CDR1 and CDR2 from the germline V gene are SSHAT and FNYEAQ (reference sequence). Written as DNA, the CDR3 is TGTGCCAGCAGCATCAACCCAGGGGCCCAAGAGACCCAGTACTTC. Translating gives CASSINPGAQETQYF.

CDR3 coding DNA: TGTGCCAGCAGTCCGGGACAGGGGGCGTTTGGCTACACCTTC. It encodes CASSPGQGAFGYTF. J is TRBJ1-2 and V is TRBV3-1 (or the pseudogene TRBV3-2); TRBD1 agrees at 12 bases. The V gene's germline CDR1 is LGHDT and CDR2 YNNKEL (reference sequence). The V and J ends lost 6 bases and 7 bases, in that order; junction bases with no gene match: 6. The CDR3 loop spans 14 amino acids.

J is TRBJ1-3 and V is TRBV21-1; the DNA was not used to check the table's D call, TRBD1. TRBV21-1 is classified as a pseudogene. The CDR3 contains 14 residues. The CDR3 loop reads CASTNRGSGNTIYF. The CDR3 DNA follows: TGTGCCAGCACCAACAGGGGCTCTGGAAACACCATATATTTT.

V usage is TRBV9 and J usage is TRBJ1-1, with TRBD1 identical over 10 bases. This CDR3 is 18 amino acids long. The germline CDR1 and CDR2 sequences are SGDLS and YYNGEE. The trim removed 0 bases at V and 3 bases at J, leaving 11 bases unmatched. The CDR3: CASSVAGTGEFGDTEAFF. Written as DNA, the CDR3 is TGTGCCAGCAGCGTAGCCGGGACAGGGGAGTTCGGGGACACTGAAGCTTTCTTT.

The rearrangement uses TRBV6-2 or TRBV6-3 and TRBJ2-7, with 9 bases identical to TRBD1. The V gene's germline CDR1 is MNHEY and CDR2 SVGEGT. The CDR3 sequence is 14 residues long. J gave up 12 bases and V 4 bases, and 13 bases lay outside the gene matches. In nucleotides, the CDR3 is TGTGCCAGCAGTTCCACACCGGGACAGGGAGTGGGGTACGTC. This sequence encodes CASSSTPGQGVGYV.

V and J are TRBV19 and TRBJ2-1; 8 nucleotides align to TRBD2. CDR1 is LNHDA and CDR2 is SQIVND in the germline V gene (reference sequence). The trim removed 5 bases at V and 0 bases at J, leaving 3 bases unmatched. The CDR3 covers 15 residues. The CDR3 sequence is CASSASGSSYNEQFF. The DNA for the CDR3 is TGTGCCAGTAGTGCCAGCGGGAGCTCCTACAATGAGCAGTTCTTC.

This clone has only one observation. V is TRBV3-1 (or the pseudogene TRBV3-2) and J is TRBJ2-1; 14 positions match TRBD2. The germline V gene encodes CDR1 LGHDT and CDR2 YNNKEL (reference sequence). Trimming at V came to 6 bases and at J to 4 bases, leaving 5 bases not matched to a gene. The CDR3 extends over 16 amino acids. The CDR3 loop is CASSRTSGGLYNEQFF. The CDR3 DNA is TGTGCCAGCAGTCGGACTAGCGGGGGGCTGTACAATGAGCAGTTCTTC.

The chain uses TRBV7-2 and TRBJ1-4; 7 nucleotides match TRBD1. Germline CDR1 and CDR2: SGHTA and FQGNSA. V shed 2 bases and J 1 base; nucleotides not matched to a gene: 4. The length of the CDR3 is 16 residues. CDR3 sequence reads: CASSLSQGGTNEKLFF. The CDR3 nucleotides read TGTGCCAGCAGCTTATCGCAGGGGGGAACTAATGAAAAACTGTTTTTT.

This chain connects TRBV11-3 to TRBJ2-5, with D perhaps matching TRBD1 (5 bases). Germline V gene data show CDR1 as SGHNT and CDR2 as YENEEA. V lost 3 bases to trimming and J lost 4 bases, with 12 bases between them. The CDR3 spans 14 residues. CDR3 sequence reads: CASSFQGGRETQYF. For the CDR3, the DNA is TGTGCCAGCAGCTTTCAGGGTGGTCGAGAGACCCAGTACTTC.

The chain couples TRBV3-1 (or the pseudogene TRBV3-2) to TRBJ1-5, with D uncertain. Trimming took 8 bases from V and 0 from J, leaving 11 bases between them. The CDR3 runs 14 residues. Germline V gives CDR1 LGHDT, CDR2 YNNKEL (reference sequence). This CDR3 reads CASEPGYSNQPQHF. DNA for the CDR3: TGTGCCAGCGAGCCGGGGTATAGCAATCAGCCCCAGCATTTT.

There are a few counts of this clone. The chain recombines TRBV4-2 with TRBJ2-1; possibly TRBD2 for D (5 bases). From germline, CDR1 is LGHNA and CDR2 YNFKEQ. The CDR3 is 16 amino acids. V was trimmed by 1 base and J by 0 bases, leaving 10 bases between them. The CDR3 region is CASSQGDYSSYNEQFF. CDR3 nucleotide sequence: TGTGCCAGCAGCCAAGGAGACTACAGCTCCTACAATGAGCAGTTCTTC.

The rearrangement links TRBV19 to TRBJ1-4; 8 bases agree with TRBD1. The CDR3 consists of 15 residues. Germline CDR1 LNHDA, CDR2 SQIVND (reference sequence). Trimming took 6 bases from V and 7 from J; bases not matched to a gene: 10. The CDR3 loop is CASSNRGYGGEKLFF. The CDR3 region has the DNA TGTGCCAGTAGCAACAGGGGGTATGGGGGTGAAAAACTGTTTTTT.

This clone occurred once. V usage is TRBV30 and J usage is TRBJ2-6; 8 positions match TRBD1. Germline values: CDR1 GTSNPN, CDR2 SVGIG (reference sequence). V dropped 6 bases and J dropped 0; count of bases not matched to a gene: 10. This CDR3 has 17 residues. The CDR3 is CACSSTGVISGANVLTF. CDR3 bases: TGTGCCTGCAGCTCGACAGGGGTGATCTCTGGGGCCAACGTCCTGACTTTC.

The V gene is TRBV6-5, the J gene TRBJ1-1, with 9 bases identical to TRBD1. From germline, CDR1 is MNHEY and CDR2 SVGAGI. CDR3 length: 14 amino acids. V shed 7 bases and J 2 bases; nucleotides not matched to a gene: 5. The CDR3 DNA reads TGTGCCAGCACCTTGGACAGGGGAAACACTGAAGCTTTCTTT. Translation gives CASTLDRGNTEAFF.

The sample holds a few counts of this clone. V is TRBV5-4 and J is TRBJ2-5, with D perhaps TRBD1 (6 bases). CDR3 length: 15 amino acids. CDR1 is SGHNT, CDR2 YYREEE, per germline (reference sequence). Trimming cost V 4 bases and J 5 bases, with 18 bases left between them. The CDR3 protein is CASSKKQGLEETQYF. CDR3 nucleotide sequence: TGTGCCAGCAGCAAAAAACAGGGTCTGGAGGAGACCCAGTACTTC. The full variable domain, completed using reference TRBV5-4 and TRBJ2-5, is ETGVTQSPTHLIKTRGQQVTLRCSSQSGHNTVSWYQQALGQGPQFIFQYYREEENGRGNFPPRFSGLQFPNYSSELNVNALELDDSALYLCASSKKQGLEETQYFGPGTRLLVL.

This sequence joins TRBV10-2 and TRBJ1-5; no firm D call. Trimming pared 8 bases from V and 4 bases from J, leaving 12 bases between. The germline V gene has CDR1 WSHSY and CDR2 SAAADI. This CDR3 contains 13 residues. The DNA of the CDR3 is TGCGCCAGCGCCGCGGGTGCGAATCAGCCCCAGCATTTT. Protein: CASAAGANQPQHF.

This sequence joins TRBV27 and TRBJ1-3; weak D call: TRBD1 (6 bases). With 2 bases removed from V and 2 bases from J, the gap between germline ends came to 7 bases. Germline loops: CDR1 MNHEY, CDR2 SMNVEV (reference sequence). CDR3 length equals 14 residues. The CDR3 sequence: CASSLRGTGNTIYF. The DNA for the CDR3 is TGTGCCAGCAGTTTAAGGGGGACTGGAAACACCATATATTTT.

The chain employs TRBV5-8 and TRBJ1-2; D is possibly TRBD1 (6 bases). The CDR3 loop spans 14 amino acids. V dropped 0 bases and J dropped 4 bases, with 10 bases sitting between them. Per germline, CDR1 SGHTS and CDR2 YDEGEE. CDR3 protein: CASSLVRGAYGYTF. In nucleotides, the CDR3 is TGTGCCAGCAGCTTGGTACGGGGGGCCTATGGCTACACCTTC.

This chain links TRBV5-1 with TRBJ1-2, with 11 bases aligning to TRBD1. Germline lookup yields CDR1 SGHRS and CDR2 YFSETQ. The CDR3 contains 14 residues. V shed 4 bases, J shed 4 bases, and the junction held 3 bases outside the gene matches. The CDR3 reads CASSGDRGGYGYTF. CDR3 coding DNA: TGCGCCAGCAGCGGGGACAGGGGGGGCTATGGCTACACCTTC.

V gene TRBV7-2 combines with J gene TRBJ1-2; D gene uncertain. There are 13 residues in the CDR3. With 4 bases removed from V and 3 bases from J, the gap between germline ends came to 9 bases. Looked up from germline, CDR1 is SGHTA and CDR2 is FQGNSA. CDR3 protein: CASSSDGYYGYTF. The CDR3 DNA is TGTGCCAGCAGCTCAGACGGGTACTATGGCTACACCTTC. The whole variable domain, remainder taken from reference TRBV7-2 and TRBJ1-2, is GAGVSQSPSNKVTEKGKDVELRCDPISGHTALYWYRQSLGQGLEFLIYFQGNSAPDKSGLPSDRFSAERTGGSVSTLTIQRTQQEDSAVYLCASSSDGYYGYTFGSGTRLTVV.

The rearrangement links TRBV10-3 to TRBJ1-1; 9 bases align to TRBD1. The germline V gene has CDR1 ENHRY and CDR2 SYGVKD. V lost 2 bases to trimming and J lost 1 base; unmatched junction nucleotides: 2. The CDR3 is made up of 15 amino acids. The CDR3 region is CAISETGQGNTEAFF. The CDR3 nucleotides read TGTGCCATCAGTGAGACGGGACAGGGGAACACTGAAGCTTTCTTT.